A single T cell receptor beta chain is shown here with its context. The data were obtained in a study of T cell changes during pregnancy in multiple sclerosis. Some clones are missing from TCRdb's copy, which holds only in-frame ones; the method was immunoSEQ multiplex PCR. The table has roughly 100,000 clones, around 91% seen once. CDR3 length: 14 amino acids. The germline CDR1 and CDR2 sequences are MNHEY and SVGAGI. The junction had 0 bases not matched to a gene; V was cut back by 2 bases and J by 5 bases. The sequencing used peripheral blood, collected after pregnancy. The sequence derives from a female donor with multiple sclerosis, enrolled in a pregnancy study. The rearrangement links TRBV6-5 to TRBJ2-3, with TRBD1 matching 11 bases. CDR3 coding DNA: TGTGCCAGCAGTTACGGGACAGGGGGAGATACGCAGTATTTT. Translated: CASSYGTGGDTQYF.